This T cell receptor beta chain originates from a study of CXCR3-negative and CXCR3-positive naive CD8 T cells. Points from the study as a whole: Each naive subset displayed comparably high diversity, whereas memory CD8+ cells displayed much lower diversity. CXCR3-positive naive cells carried more hydrophobic TRB CDR3s than CXCR3-negative naive cells did. Naive subsets expressed similar surface CD5; TRB CDR3 features served to infer TCR strength.

The method, 5' RACE with UMI labels, was used to prepare the TRB cDNA libraries. Using the 5' RACE reads, TCRdb records one entry per CDR3 protein without DNA. This repertoire includes 140,000 to 150,000 distinct CDR3 sequences. CDR3 length: 13 amino acids. Germline V gene sequence: CDR1 SGHDN, CDR2 FVKESK. Comments on this clonotype: Its antigen is still unknown.

Naive CD8+ T cells showed a CD45RO-CCR7+CD27+CD95- phenotype. The sequence came from a human donor in good health. Some clones in this sample may be carry-over from other donors' samples. This rearrangement joins TRBV14 to TRBJ2-7; no DNA is available, so the TRBD2 call from TCRdb remains unchecked. The sequenced sample was naive CXCR3+ CD8+ T cells from blood. The subset is: CD45RO-CCR7+CD27+CD95- naive CD8+ T cells expressing CXCR3 (TNR3+). CDR3 sequence reads: CASSHLERPEHYF.